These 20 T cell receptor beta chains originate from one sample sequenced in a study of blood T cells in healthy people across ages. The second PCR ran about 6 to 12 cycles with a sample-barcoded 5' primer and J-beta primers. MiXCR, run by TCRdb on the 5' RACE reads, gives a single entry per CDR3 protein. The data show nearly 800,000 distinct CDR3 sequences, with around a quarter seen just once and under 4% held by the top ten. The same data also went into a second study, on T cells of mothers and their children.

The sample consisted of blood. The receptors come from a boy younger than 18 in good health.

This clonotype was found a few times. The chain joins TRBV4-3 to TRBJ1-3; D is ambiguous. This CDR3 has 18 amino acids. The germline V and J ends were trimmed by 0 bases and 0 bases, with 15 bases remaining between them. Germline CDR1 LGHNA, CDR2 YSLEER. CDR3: CASSQDLWSSSSGNTIYF. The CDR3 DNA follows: TGCGCCAGCAGCCAAGACCTATGGAGCAGCAGCTCTGGAAACACCATATATTTT.

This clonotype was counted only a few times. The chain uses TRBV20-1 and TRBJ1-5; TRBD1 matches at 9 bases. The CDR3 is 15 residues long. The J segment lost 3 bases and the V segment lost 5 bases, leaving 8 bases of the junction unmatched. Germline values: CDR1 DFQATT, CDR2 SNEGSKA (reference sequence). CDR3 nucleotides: TGCAGTGCTTCTCGGACAGGGGAGGACAATCAGCCCCAGCATTTT. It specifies CSASRTGEDNQPQHF.

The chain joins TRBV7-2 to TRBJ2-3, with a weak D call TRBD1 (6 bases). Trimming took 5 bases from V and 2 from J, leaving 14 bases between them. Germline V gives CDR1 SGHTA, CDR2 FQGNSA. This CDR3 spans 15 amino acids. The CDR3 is CASSQRTVSTDTQYF. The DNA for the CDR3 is TGTGCCAGCAGCCAACGGACAGTCTCCACAGATACGCAGTATTTT. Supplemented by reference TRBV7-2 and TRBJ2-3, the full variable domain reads GAGVSQSPSNKVTEKGKDVELRCDPISGHTALYWYRQSLGQGLEFLIYFQGNSAPDKSGLPSDRFSAERTGGSVSTLTIQRTQQEDSAVYLCASSQRTVSTDTQYFGPGTRLTVL.

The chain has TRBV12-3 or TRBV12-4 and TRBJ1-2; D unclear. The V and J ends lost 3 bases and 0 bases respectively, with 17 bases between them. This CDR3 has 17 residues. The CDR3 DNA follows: TGTGCCAGCAGTTTGGGCCAAACCCCGGCTCCTAACTATGGCTACACCTTC. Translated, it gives CASSLGQTPAPNYGYTF.

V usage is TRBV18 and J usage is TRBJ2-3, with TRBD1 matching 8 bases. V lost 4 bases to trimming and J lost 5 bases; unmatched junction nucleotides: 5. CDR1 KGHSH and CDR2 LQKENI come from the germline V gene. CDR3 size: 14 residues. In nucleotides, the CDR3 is TGTGCCAGCTCACAAGGGACAGGTCGAGATACGCAGTATTTT. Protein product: CASSQGTGRDTQYF.

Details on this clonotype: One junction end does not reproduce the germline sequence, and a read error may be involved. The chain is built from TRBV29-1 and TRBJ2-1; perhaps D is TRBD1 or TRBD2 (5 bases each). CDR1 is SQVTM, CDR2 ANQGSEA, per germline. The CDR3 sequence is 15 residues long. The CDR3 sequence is CNVISRDPTRNEQFF. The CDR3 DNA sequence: TGCAACGTTATCAGTAGGGACCCTACCCGGAATGAGCAGTTCTTC.

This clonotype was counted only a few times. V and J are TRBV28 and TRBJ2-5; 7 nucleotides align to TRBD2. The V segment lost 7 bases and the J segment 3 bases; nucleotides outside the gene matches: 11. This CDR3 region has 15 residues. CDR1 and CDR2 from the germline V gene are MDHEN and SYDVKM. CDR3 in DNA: TGTGCCAGCATTAGGCGGAGGGGAGGGGAAGAGACCCAGTACTTC. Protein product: CASIRRRGGEETQYF.

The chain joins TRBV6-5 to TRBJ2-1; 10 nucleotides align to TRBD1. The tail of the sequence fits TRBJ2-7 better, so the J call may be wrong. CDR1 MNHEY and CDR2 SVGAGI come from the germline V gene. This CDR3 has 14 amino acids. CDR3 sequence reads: CASTRTGGSYEQYF. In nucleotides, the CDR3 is TGTGCCAGCACCCGGACAGGGGGCTCCTACGAGCAGTACTTC.

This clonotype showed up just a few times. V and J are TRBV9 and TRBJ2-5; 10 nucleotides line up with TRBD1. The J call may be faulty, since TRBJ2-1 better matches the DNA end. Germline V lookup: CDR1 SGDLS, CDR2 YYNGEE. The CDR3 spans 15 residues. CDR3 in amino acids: CASSVDGTGANEQFF. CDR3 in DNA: TGTGCCAGCAGCGTAGACGGGACAGGGGCCAATGAGCAGTTCTTC.

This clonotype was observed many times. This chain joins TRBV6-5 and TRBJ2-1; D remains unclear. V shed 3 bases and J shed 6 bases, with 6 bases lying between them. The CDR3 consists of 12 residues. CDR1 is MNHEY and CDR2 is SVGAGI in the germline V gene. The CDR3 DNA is TGTGCCAGCAGTTATTTGGGCAATGAGCAGTTCTTC. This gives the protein CASSYLGNEQFF.

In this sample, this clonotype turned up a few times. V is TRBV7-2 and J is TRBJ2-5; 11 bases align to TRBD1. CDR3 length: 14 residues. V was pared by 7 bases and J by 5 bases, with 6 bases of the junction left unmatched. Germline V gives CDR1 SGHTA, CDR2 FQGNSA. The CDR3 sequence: CASTRTGGLETQYF. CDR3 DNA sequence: TGTGCCAGCACAAGGACAGGGGGCCTTGAGACCCAGTACTTC.

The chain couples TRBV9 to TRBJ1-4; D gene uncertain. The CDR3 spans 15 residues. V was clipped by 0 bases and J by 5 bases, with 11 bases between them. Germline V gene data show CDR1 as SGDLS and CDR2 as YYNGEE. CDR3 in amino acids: CASSVVTGGNEKLFF. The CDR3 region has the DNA TGTGCCAGCAGCGTAGTTACGGGAGGGAATGAAAAACTGTTTTTT.

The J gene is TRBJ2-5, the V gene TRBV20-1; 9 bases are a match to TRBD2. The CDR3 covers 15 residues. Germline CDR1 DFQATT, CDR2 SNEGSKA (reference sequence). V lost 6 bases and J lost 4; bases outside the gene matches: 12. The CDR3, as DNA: TGCAGTGCGACAATCGGACTAGCGCCGGGAGAGACCCAGTACTTC. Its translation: CSATIGLAPGETQYF.

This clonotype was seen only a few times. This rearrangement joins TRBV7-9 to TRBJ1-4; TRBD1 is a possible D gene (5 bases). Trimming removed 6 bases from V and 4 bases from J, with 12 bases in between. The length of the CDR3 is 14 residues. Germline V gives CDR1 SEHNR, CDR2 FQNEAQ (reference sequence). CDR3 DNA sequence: TGTGCCAGCAGTTCCGACAGAGATAATGAAAAACTGTTTTTT. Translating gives CASSSDRDNEKLFF.

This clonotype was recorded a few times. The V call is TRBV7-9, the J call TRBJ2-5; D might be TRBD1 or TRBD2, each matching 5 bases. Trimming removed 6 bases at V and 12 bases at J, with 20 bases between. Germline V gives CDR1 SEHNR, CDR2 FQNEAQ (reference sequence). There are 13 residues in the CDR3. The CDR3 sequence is CASRGEGPQFEYF. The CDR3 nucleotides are TGTGCCAGCAGGGGAGAGGGGCCTCAATTTGAGTACTTC.

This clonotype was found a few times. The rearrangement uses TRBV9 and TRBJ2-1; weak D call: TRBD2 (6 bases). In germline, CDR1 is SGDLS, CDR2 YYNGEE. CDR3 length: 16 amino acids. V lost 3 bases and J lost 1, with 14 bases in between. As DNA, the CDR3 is TGTGCCAGCAGCGACGAAGTGACTAGATCCTACAATGAGCAGTTCTTC. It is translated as CASSDEVTRSYNEQFF. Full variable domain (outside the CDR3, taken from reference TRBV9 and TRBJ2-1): DSGVTQTPKHLITATGQRVTLRCSPRSGDLSVYWYQQSLDQGLQFLIQYYNGEERAKGNILERFSAQQFPDLHSELNLSSLELGDSALYFCASSDEVTRSYNEQFFGPGTRLTVL.

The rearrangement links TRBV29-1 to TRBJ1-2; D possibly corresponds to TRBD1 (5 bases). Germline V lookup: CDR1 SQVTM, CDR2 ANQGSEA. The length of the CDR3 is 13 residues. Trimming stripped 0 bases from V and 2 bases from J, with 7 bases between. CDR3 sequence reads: CSVEDRQNYGYTF. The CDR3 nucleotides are TGCAGCGTTGAAGATAGACAGAACTATGGCTACACCTTC. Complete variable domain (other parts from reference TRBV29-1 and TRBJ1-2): SAVISQKPSRDICQRGTSLTIQCQVDSQVTMMFWYRQQPGQSLTLIATANQGSEATYESGFVIDKFPISRPNLTFSTLTVSNMSPEDSSIYLCSVEDRQNYGYTFGSGTRLTVV.

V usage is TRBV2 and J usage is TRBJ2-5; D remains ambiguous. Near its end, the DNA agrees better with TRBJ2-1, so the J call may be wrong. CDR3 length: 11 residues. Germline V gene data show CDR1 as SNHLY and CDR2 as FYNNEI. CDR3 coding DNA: TGTGCCAGCAGTGGGAATATTGAGCAGTTCTTC. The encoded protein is CASSGNIEQFF.

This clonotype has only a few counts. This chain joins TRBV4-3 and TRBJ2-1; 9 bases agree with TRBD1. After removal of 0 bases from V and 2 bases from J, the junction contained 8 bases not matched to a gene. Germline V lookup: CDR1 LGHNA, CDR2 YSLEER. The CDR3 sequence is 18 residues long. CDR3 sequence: CASSQDMGDRVTYNEQFF. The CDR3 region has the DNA TGCGCCAGCAGCCAAGATATGGGGGACAGGGTCACCTACAATGAGCAGTTCTTC.

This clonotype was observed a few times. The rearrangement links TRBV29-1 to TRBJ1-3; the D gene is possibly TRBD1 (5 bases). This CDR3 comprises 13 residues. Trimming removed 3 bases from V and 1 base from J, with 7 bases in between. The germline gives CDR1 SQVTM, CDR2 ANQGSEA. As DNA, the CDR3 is TGCAGCGTTGATGGGGGTTCTGGAAACACCATATATTTT. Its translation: CSVDGGSGNTIYF.